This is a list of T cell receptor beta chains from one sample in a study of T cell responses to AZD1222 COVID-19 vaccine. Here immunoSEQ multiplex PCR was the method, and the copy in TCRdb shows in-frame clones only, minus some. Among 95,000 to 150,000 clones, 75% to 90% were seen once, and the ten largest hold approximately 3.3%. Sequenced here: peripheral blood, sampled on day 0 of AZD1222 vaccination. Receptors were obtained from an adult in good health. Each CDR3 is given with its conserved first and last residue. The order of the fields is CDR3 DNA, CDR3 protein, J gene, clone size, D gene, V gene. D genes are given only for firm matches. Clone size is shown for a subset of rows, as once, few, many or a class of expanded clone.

DNA: TGCGCCAGCAGACAAGACAGGGTACGAAACACTGAAGCTTTCTTT; CDR3: CASRQDRVRNTEAFF; J: TRBJ1-1; size: NA; D: TRBD1; V: TRBV10-1
DNA: TGTGCCAGCAGGTCCCCAGGGCAGACGGTAACACCCCTCCACTTT; CDR3: CASRSPGQTVTPLHF; J: TRBJ1-6; size: NA; D: NA; V: TRBV6-6
DNA: TGTGCCAGCGGGGGTCCCTACACAGATACGCAGTATTTT; CDR3: CASGGPYTDTQYF; J: TRBJ2-3; size: NA; D: NA; V: TRBV6-5
DNA: TGCACCAGCAGCCGACGACTAGCGGGGGGAAATGAGCAGTTCTTC; CDR3: CTSSRRLAGGNEQFF; J: TRBJ2-1; size: NA; D: NA; V: TRBV1
DNA: TGCGCCAGCAGCCTCCCGACCGACGGGTATAATTCACCCCTCCACTTT; CDR3: CASSLPTDGYNSPLHF; J: TRBJ1-6; size: NA; D: NA; V: TRBV4-1
DNA: TGTGCCAGCAGCGACCTACAGGGGGAGAACACTGAAGCTTTCTTT; CDR3: CASSDLQGENTEAFF; J: TRBJ1-1; size: once; D: TRBD1; V: TRBV9
DNA: TGTGCCAGCTCACCCTCTGGGGCGCAAGAGACCCAGTACTTC; CDR3: CASSPSGAQETQYF; J: TRBJ2-5; size: NA; D: NA; V: TRBV18
DNA: TGTGCCAGCAGTACTGGTTGGTATAATGAAGCTTTCTTT; CDR3: CASSTGWYNEAFF; J: TRBJ1-1; size: few; D: NA; V: TRBV12-3/TRBV12-4
DNA: TGTGCCAGCAAGGGACCCAATCAGCCCCAGCATTTT; CDR3: CASKGPNQPQHF; J: TRBJ1-5; size: NA; D: NA; V: TRBV12-3/TRBV12-4
DNA: TGCGCCAGCCTCCAGGGCCCTGGGGCCAACGTCCTGACTTTC; CDR3: CASLQGPGANVLTF; J: TRBJ2-6; size: NA; D: NA; V: TRBV5-1
DNA: TGCGCCAGCAGCCCAAGAGCAGGGGCAAGTAATGAAAAACTGTTTTTT; CDR3: CASSPRAGASNEKLFF; J: TRBJ1-4; size: once; D: NA; V: TRBV4-3
DNA: TGCGCCAGCAGCTTGGTGAACAGACCCTCCTACGAGCAGTACTTC; CDR3: CASSLVNRPSYEQYF; J: TRBJ2-7; size: NA; D: NA; V: TRBV5-1
DNA: TGCGCCAGCAGCTTGGACCGGACAGGGGGAAGCTACGAGCAGTACTTC; CDR3: CASSLDRTGGSYEQYF; J: TRBJ2-7; size: NA; D: TRBD1; V: TRBV5-1
DNA: TGTGCCAGCAGTATTAGTAGAGCTTCCGAGCAGTACTTC; CDR3: CASSISRASEQYF; J: TRBJ2-7; size: NA; D: NA; V: TRBV6-2/TRBV6-3
DNA: TGTGCCAGCAGCCCCGATTCCCGAAATCAGCCCCAGCATTTT; CDR3: CASSPDSRNQPQHF; J: TRBJ1-5; size: NA; D: NA; V: TRBV9
DNA: TGTGCCAGTAGTCCTAGGGGGAAAAACATTCAGTACTTC; CDR3: CASSPRGKNIQYF; J: TRBJ2-4; size: NA; D: NA; V: TRBV19
DNA: TGCGCCAGCAGCTTCGGGGCCCAAGAGACCCAGTACTTC; CDR3: CASSFGAQETQYF; J: TRBJ2-5; size: NA; D: NA; V: TRBV5-1
DNA: TGTGCCTGGACCCCCAGAGGGCAGGGTGAGGAAAAACTGTTTTTT; CDR3: CAWTPRGQGEEKLFF; J: TRBJ1-4; size: NA; D: NA; V: TRBV30
DNA: TGTGCCAGCAGCCAACCCAAGGCCAAGGGAGGGAGTGGGGCCAACGTCCTGACTTTC; CDR3: CASSQPKAKGGSGANVLTF; J: TRBJ2-6; size: once; D: TRBD2; V: TRBV14
DNA: TGTGCCAGCAGTTTTAGGGGGTCTGGTTCACCCCTCCACTTT; CDR3: CASSFRGSGSPLHF; J: TRBJ1-6; size: once; D: NA; V: TRBV28
DNA: TGTGCCAGCAGCCAAGAGAGGGCAGGGGGCCGTCACGAGCAGTACTTC; CDR3: CASSQERAGGRHEQYF; J: TRBJ2-7; size: NA; D: TRBD1; V: TRBV4-2
DNA: TGTGCCAGCAGCTTAGGGGACAGGGGTAACGAGCAGTACTTC; CDR3: CASSLGDRGNEQYF; J: TRBJ2-7; size: NA; D: TRBD1; V: TRBV5-4